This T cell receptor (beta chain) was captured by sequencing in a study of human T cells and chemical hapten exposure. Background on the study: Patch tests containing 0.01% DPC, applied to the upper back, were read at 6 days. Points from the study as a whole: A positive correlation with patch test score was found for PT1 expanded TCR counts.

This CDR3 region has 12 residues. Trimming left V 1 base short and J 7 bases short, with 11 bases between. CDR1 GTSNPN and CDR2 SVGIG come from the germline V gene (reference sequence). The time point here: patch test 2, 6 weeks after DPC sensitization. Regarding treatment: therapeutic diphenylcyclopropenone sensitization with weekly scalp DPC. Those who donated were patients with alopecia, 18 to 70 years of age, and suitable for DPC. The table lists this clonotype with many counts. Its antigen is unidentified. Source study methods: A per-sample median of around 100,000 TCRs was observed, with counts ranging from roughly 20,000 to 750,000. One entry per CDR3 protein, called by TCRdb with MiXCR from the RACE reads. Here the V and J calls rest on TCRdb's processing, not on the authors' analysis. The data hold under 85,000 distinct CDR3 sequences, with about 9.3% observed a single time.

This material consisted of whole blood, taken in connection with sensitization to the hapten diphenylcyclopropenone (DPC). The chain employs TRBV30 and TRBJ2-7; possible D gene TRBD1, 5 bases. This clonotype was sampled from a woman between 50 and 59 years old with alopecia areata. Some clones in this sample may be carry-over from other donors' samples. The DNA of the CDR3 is TGTGCCTGGAGTGGCCCTCCAGGGGAGCAGTACTTC. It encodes CAWSGPPGEQYF.